The rows below give T cell receptor beta chains drawn from one sample of a study of blood T cells in healthy people across ages. A single record per CDR3 protein comes from TCRdb applying MiXCR to the 5' RACE reads. The sample has fewer than 1 million distinct CDR3 sequences; more than 40% are singletons. Sequencing was carried out using blood. The receptors here all came from a man aged 55 to 70 in good health. Both conserved end residues are part of each CDR3.

V,CDR3
TRBV4-1,CASSKGQSNSYEQYF
TRBV10-3,CAISEFAGQGHGYTF
TRBV6-2/TRBV6-3,CASRPNPGQGAGTEAFF
TRBV9,CASSVRGDTEAFF
TRBV20-1,CSARDPNGGASDTQYF
TRBV4-3,CASSQDRPGWSTEAFF
TRBV12-3/TRBV12-4,CASSFLGAETQYF
TRBV5-1,CASSPPRDRDSWAQYF
TRBV18,CASSPWSASTDTQYF
TRBV12-3/TRBV12-4,CASSFNNDRAGYF
TRBV4-3,CASSAGVGTDTQYF
TRBV7-2,CASSLMARGGNIQYF
TRBV20-1,CSAPPGAPETQYF
TRBV20-1,CSAPITDTQYF
TRBV7-2,CAGSLNLAQAYEQYF
TRBV28,CASSFEVQRMVGYTF
TRBV3-1,CASRRSSGGAAANEQFF
TRBV4-3,CASSQDLRGSNQPQHF
TRBV7-2,CASSSSRGLVDGYTF
TRBV7-3,CASGTSADTQYF
TRBV13,CASSLGGTARFSPLHF
TRBV9,CASSVDWAQPQHF
TRBV10-3,CAISTGINTEAFF
TRBV20-1,CSAREPSGGGTDTQYF
TRBV27,CASSSEGREQFF
TRBV7-2,CASSSQGTYNEQFF
TRBV15,CATSRDTGKGGYTF
TRBV7-9,CASSLVGGPGEKLFF
TRBV25-1,CASSPGVQGTDTQYF
TRBV5-1,CASRRTSVSTDTQYF
TRBV6-2/TRBV6-3,CASSYFTSGQETQYF
TRBV6-2/TRBV6-3,CASSYYPPGQYQPQHF
TRBV9,CASSATGFQETQYF
TRBV20-1,CSARAATRGDYNEQFF
TRBV28,CASTGRTPYEQYF
TRBV7-9,CASSLGGLSSRQEETQYF
TRBV5-4,CASSFGPADYGYTF
TRBV12-3/TRBV12-4,CASQTAGNEQYF
TRBV28,CASTLPGLASTDTQYF
TRBV5-5,CASSFGGEGYGYTF
TRBV6-2/TRBV6-3,CASSYSPGPQHF
TRBV10-3,CAIRQDSGSDTQYF
TRBV5-1,CASSLLGYGANVLTF
TRBV6-2/TRBV6-3,CASSYSTSLGLEGHKGETQYF
TRBV12-3/TRBV12-4,CASSPDRGDTEAFF